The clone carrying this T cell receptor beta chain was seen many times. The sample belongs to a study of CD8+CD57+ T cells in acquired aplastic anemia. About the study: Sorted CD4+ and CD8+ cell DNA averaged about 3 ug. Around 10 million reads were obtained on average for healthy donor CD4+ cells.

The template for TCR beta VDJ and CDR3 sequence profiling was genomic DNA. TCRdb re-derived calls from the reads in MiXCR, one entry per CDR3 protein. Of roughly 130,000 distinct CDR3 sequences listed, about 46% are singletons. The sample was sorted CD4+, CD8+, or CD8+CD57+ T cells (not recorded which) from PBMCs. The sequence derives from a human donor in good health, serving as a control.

CDR3 amino acids: CASSISGSKDEQFF. The CDR3 coding sequence is TGCGCCAGCAGCATTAGCGGGTCGAAGGATGAGCAGTTCTTC. This chain connects TRBV5-1 to TRBJ2-1, with 7 bases aligning to TRBD2. CDR1 is SGHRS, CDR2 YFSETQ, per germline. Germline trimming cut 4 bases from V and 8 bases from J; bases unmatched to any gene: 9. This CDR3 is 14 amino acids long.